This T cell receptor beta chain was found in a study of blood T cell repertoires in COVID-19. On the study more broadly: PBMCs, B-cell-depleted T cells, or T cells provided the cDNA or gDNA that made up the material.

Original analysis: Using reference gene primer amplification, nucleated cell counts were estimated. Libraries were prepared by immunoSEQ multiplex PCR; TCRdb keeps only in-frame clonotypes and omits some of them. Clone size and the V and J calls come from that table; the DNA yielded D and trimming. The table includes about 58,000 clones, approximately 81% detected once. The ends were cut back, 7 bases at V and 8 bases at J, with 17 bases in the middle. The CDR3 covers 13 residues. The receptor's source is a man aged 35 to 55 with active COVID-19. This chain links TRBV12-3 or TRBV12-4 with TRBJ1-2; TRBD1 is a possible D gene (6 bases). Sequencing used peripheral blood. The CDR3 coding sequence is TGTGCCAGCACCGAGCTATCCACAGGGGGCTACACCTTC. This codes for CASTELSTGGYTF.